This TCR beta chain was profiled in a study of T-cell memory formation after mild COVID-19. The CDR3 is 15 amino acids. Germline assignment: CDR1 MNHEY and CDR2 SVGEGT. The germline V and J ends were trimmed by 3 bases and 3 bases, with 12 bases remaining between them. Each CDR3 protein is one row after TCRdb ran MiXCR on the 5' RACE reads. The table shows 390,000 or so distinct CDR3 sequences, with roughly 15% occurring only once. The receptor's source is a man between 18 and 35 years old who had mild COVID-19 (a few samples of this study predate the infection). Cell type and time point are not known. Sequenced: PBMCs or a T cell subset sorted from them (not recorded which). This sequence joins TRBV6-2 or TRBV6-3 and TRBJ1-5, with D possibly being TRBD1 (6 bases). The CDR3 protein is CASSYLGDINQPQHF. CDR3 coding DNA: TGTGCCAGCAGTTATCTAGGGGACATCAATCAGCCCCAGCATTTT.